This T cell receptor (beta chain) was obtained from a study of blood T cell repertoires in COVID-19. For the study at large: COVID-19 samples, acute and convalescent, were from the United States, Italy and Spain. Sources were T cells, B-cell-depleted T cells, or PBMCs; the material itself was cDNA or gDNA.

This CDR3 contains 15 residues. CDR1 and CDR2 (germline): KGHSH, LQKENI. V was clipped by 2 bases and J by 4 bases; unmatched bases: 4. Per the original methods: Scientists estimated how many nucleated cells there were by amplifying reference gene primers. Libraries were prepared by immunoSEQ multiplex PCR; TCRdb keeps only in-frame clonotypes and omits some of them. D and trimming were read from the DNA, whereas the V and J calls and clone size are those reported in that table. Here the sample spans about 130,000 clones, approximately 83% being singletons. The J gene is TRBJ1-2, the V gene TRBV18; 10 bases map to TRBD1. The TCR originated in a man aged 60 to 69 with acute or convalescent COVID-19. The sequenced sample was peripheral blood. The CDR3 loop is CASSPGQGGGYGYTF. The CDR3 coding sequence is TGTGCCAGCTCACCAGGACAGGGGGGAGGCTATGGCTACACCTTC.